This T cell receptor beta chain was sequenced during a study of Graves' ophthalmopathy and Graves' hyperthyroidism. Transcripts of RNA were the source for amplifying TCR beta CDR3 regions. RT-PCR in the first round used HTBI primers; a second-round multiplex PCR followed. TCRdb called the multiplex PCR reads again in MiXCR, with one record for every CDR3 protein. Of over a million distinct CDR3 sequences in the sample, about 35% were seen once. This clonotype has just a few counts. Uncontrolled infections, pregnancy, lactation or other autoimmune diseases led to patient exclusion. Trimming took off 5 bases at V and 8 bases at J, with 10 bases between the two ends. The germline V gene has CDR1 SGHDT and CDR2 YYEEEE. The CDR3 extends over 11 amino acids.

This sequence was found in an adult man with Graves' hyperthyroidism. This chain uses TRBV5-6 with TRBJ1-2; D unresolved. Sequenced: peripheral blood or thyroid tissue (not recorded which). CDR3 amino acids: CASRRVQGYTF. The CDR3 DNA reads TGTGCCAGCAGGAGGGTTCAAGGCTACACCTTC. Together with reference TRBV5-6 and TRBJ1-2, the CDR3 gives the full variable domain: DAGVTQSPTHLIKTRGQQVTLRCSPKSGHDTVSWYQQALGQGPQFIFQYYEEEERQRGNFPDRFSGHQFPNYSSELNVNALLLGDSALYLCASRRVQGYTFGSGTRLTVV.